This is a list of T cell receptor beta chains from one sample in a study of T-cell reconstitution after alpha-beta-depleted transplantation in children. Using its own MiXCR run on the PCR reads, TCRdb lists one record per CDR3 protein. This repertoire shows some 300,000 distinct CDR3 sequences, roughly 8.2% found once; its top ten account for over 7.5%. The sequencing here drew on peripheral blood, taken 360 days after TCRalphabeta/CD19-depleted stem cell transplant. Every receptor here comes from a female patient between 2 and 15 years old who had a stem cell transplant for Fanconi anemia, so the T cells may come from the graft donor. The CDR3 runs from the conserved cysteine through the conserved F or W. A D gene is named only where the DNA matches it firmly. Not every row has a clone size; where given, it reads once, few, many or a size class.

abundance	v_gene	d_gene	j_gene	CDR3nt	CDR3aa
few	TRBV5-1	TRBD2	TRBJ2-3	TGCGCCAGCATGCGGGGGGTGGGGCCAGATACGCAGTATTTT	CASMRGVGPDTQYF
.	TRBV28	.	TRBJ2-5	TGTGCCAGCAGCCGGCCATCAGGAGTGGAGACCCAGTACTTC	CASSRPSGVETQYF
many	TRBV5-1	.	TRBJ2-4	TGCGCCAGCAGCTTGGAATCCGACAACATTCAGTACTTC	CASSLESDNIQYF
few	TRBV21-1	.	TRBJ2-7	TGTGCCAGCAGCATTAGTAACGAGCAGTACTTC	CASSISNEQYF
.	TRBV5-1	.	TRBJ1-4	TGCGCCAGCAGCTTGGACCCTGGTAATGAAAAACTGTTTTTT	CASSLDPGNEKLFF
.	TRBV30	TRBD1	TRBJ2-7	TGTGCCTGGAGTGTAACAGGGGGCTACCCACATAGGTACTTC	CAWSVTGGYPHRYF
few	TRBV4-3	.	TRBJ1-1	TGCGCCAGCAGCCCCCTCGGACAGTCTCGGGCTTTCTTT	CASSPLGQSRAFF
many	TRBV12-3/TRBV12-4	.	TRBJ2-3	TGTGCCAGCAGTTTCGGAGATACGCAGTATTTT	CASSFGDTQYF
.	TRBV7-2	TRBD2	TRBJ2-1	TGTGCCAGCAGCTTAATAGCCCCTTCGGGAGGGCCCTACAATGAGCAGTTCTTC	CASSLIAPSGGPYNEQFF
many	TRBV10-3	TRBD2	TRBJ2-1	TGTGCCATCAGTGAGTATAGCGGGACCATCTCCTACAATGAGCAGTTCTTC	CAISEYSGTISYNEQFF
many	TRBV12-3/TRBV12-4	.	TRBJ2-7	TGTGCCAGCAGCCTGATGGAGTTTATGCGGTACGAGCAGTACTTC	CASSLMEFMRYEQYF
.	TRBV6-5	.	TRBJ1-2	TGTGCCAGCAGTTATTTTCCCCGAGGGGGGTCAGGGAACTATGGCTACACCTTC	CASSYFPRGGSGNYGYTF
many	TRBV4-2	TRBD2	TRBJ2-4	TGTGCCAGCAGCCAAGTGGCTAGCGGGGGGGACATTCAGTACTTC	CASSQVASGGDIQYF
many	TRBV5-5	.	TRBJ1-2	TGTGCCAGCAGCTTTCGGGAGGGCTACACCTTC	CASSFREGYTF
many	TRBV25-1	.	TRBJ2-7	TGTGCCAGCAGTGAACTCCTAGCTCCGTACGAGCAGTACTTC	CASSELLAPYEQYF
many	TRBV7-2	.	TRBJ2-1	TGTGCCAGCAGCTTAGGATACGCTTACAATGAGCAGTTCTTC	CASSLGYAYNEQFF
.	TRBV7-7	.	TRBJ2-3	TGTGCCAGCAGCTTAACCCCCTCCGGCACAGATACGCAGTATTTT	CASSLTPSGTDTQYF
many	TRBV11-2	.	TRBJ2-7	TGTGCCAGCAGCTTAGATGGCGGATCCTACGAGCAGTACTTC	CASSLDGGSYEQYF
.	TRBV7-6	.	TRBJ1-5	TGTGCCAGCAGCTTAGCCAGGGATCAGCCCCAGCATTTT	CASSLARDQPQHF
.	TRBV20-1	.	TRBJ2-1	TGCAGTGCAGCCGAACCGGGAAACGTCTACTACAATGAGCAGTTCTTC	CSAAEPGNVYYNEQFF
many	TRBV7-2	.	TRBJ2-1	TGTGCCAGCAGCTTTAATCAGGGTAGTTACAATGAGCAGTTCTTC	CASSFNQGSYNEQFF
few	TRBV7-2	.	TRBJ1-2	TGTGCCAGCAGCCGACAGGAGGGAATCCATGGCTACACCTTC	CASSRQEGIHGYTF
many	TRBV15	.	TRBJ1-1	TGTGCCACCAGCAGAGATCGGGCCAGAGAAGCTTTCTTT	CATSRDRAREAFF
many	TRBV6-6	.	TRBJ2-1	TGTGCCACCCTTCGCCCGACCTACAATGAGCAGTTCTTC	CATLRPTYNEQFF
few	TRBV7-8	.	TRBJ1-5	TGTGCCAGCAGCATGATCAACAGGGTCCAGCCCCAGCATTTT	CASSMINRVQPQHF
many	TRBV20-1	.	TRBJ1-3	TGCAGTGCCTCACCCCACATATTGGGGGATCTCTCTGGAAACACCATATATTTT	CSASPHILGDLSGNTIYF
many	TRBV20-1	.	TRBJ2-5	TGCAGTGCTTTTGACAGACCCCAAGAGACCCAGTACTTC	CSAFDRPQETQYF
many	TRBV27	.	TRBJ2-7	TGTGCCAGCAGTTTGTCCCGGGACGGACCCTACGAGCAGTACTTC	CASSLSRDGPYEQYF
many	TRBV11-2	.	TRBJ1-2	TGTGCCAGCAGTCAAGACTCGGCGGGCTATGGCTACACCTTC	CASSQDSAGYGYTF
many	TRBV5-1	TRBD2	TRBJ2-1	TGCGCCAGCTACCGGGGGGGCAATGAGCAGTTCTTC	CASYRGGNEQFF
few	TRBV7-3	.	TRBJ2-3	TGTGCCAGCAGCCCCGACTTGGCAGATACGCAGTATTTT	CASSPDLADTQYF
many	TRBV29-1	TRBD2	TRBJ2-7	TGCAGCGTCATCGGCGGGGGTATTTACGAGCAGTACTTC	CSVIGGGIYEQYF
.	TRBV20-1	.	TRBJ2-2	TGCAGTGCTAGACGGAACACCGGGGAGCTGTTTTTT	CSARRNTGELFF
few	TRBV3-1	TRBD2	TRBJ2-3	TGTGCCAGCAGCCAAGAGACTAGCGGGAGGCAGCAGTATTTT	CASSQETSGRQQYF
once	TRBV2	.	TRBJ1-5	TGTGCCAGCAGTCGATTACAGGGTAGCAATCAGCCCCAGCATTTT	CASSRLQGSNQPQHF
many	TRBV12-5	.	TRBJ1-2	TGTGCTAGTGGTTTTAACCCTCGCGATGGCTACACCTTC	CASGFNPRDGYTF
few	TRBV13	.	TRBJ2-5	TGTGCCAGCAGCTTTTTCAGGGAGACCCAGTACTTC	CASSFFRETQYF
few	TRBV6-5	TRBD1	TRBJ2-7	TGTGCCAGCAGTTACTCTAGACAGGGGTACGAGCAGTACTTC	CASSYSRQGYEQYF
many	TRBV27	.	TRBJ2-7	TGTGCCAGCAGTTTTGGGGTAACAACCTCCTACGAGCAGTACTTC	CASSFGVTTSYEQYF
few	TRBV20-1	TRBD2	TRBJ2-2	TGCAGTGCTCCCTGGGGGAGGGCCTCCGGGGAGCTGTTTTTT	CSAPWGRASGELFF